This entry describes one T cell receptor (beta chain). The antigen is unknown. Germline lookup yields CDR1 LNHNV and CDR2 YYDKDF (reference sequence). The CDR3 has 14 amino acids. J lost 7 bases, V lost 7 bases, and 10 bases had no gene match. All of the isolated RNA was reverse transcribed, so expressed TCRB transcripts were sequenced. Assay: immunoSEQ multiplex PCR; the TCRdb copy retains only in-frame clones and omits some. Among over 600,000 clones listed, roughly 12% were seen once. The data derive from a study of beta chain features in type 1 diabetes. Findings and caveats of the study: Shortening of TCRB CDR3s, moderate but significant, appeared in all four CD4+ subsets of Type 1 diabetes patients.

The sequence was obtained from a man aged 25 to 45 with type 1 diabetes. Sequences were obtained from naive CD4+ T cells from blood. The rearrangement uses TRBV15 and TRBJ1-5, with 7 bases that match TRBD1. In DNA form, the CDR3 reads TGTGCCACCACGAGACAGGGTCGAGGACAGCCCCAGCATTTT. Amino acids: CATTRQGRGQPQHF. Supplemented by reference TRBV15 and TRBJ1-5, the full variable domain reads DAMVIQNPRYQVTQFGKPVTLSCSQTLNHNVMYWYQQKSSQAPKLLFHYYDKDFNNEADTPDNFQSRRPNTSFCFLDIRSPGLGDTAMYLCATTRQGRGQPQHFGDGTRLSIL.